This T cell receptor beta chain was captured in a study of technical replicates of blood from a few donors (dated by TCRdb to 2015 to 2018). Unmatched junction bases come to 5, with V trimmed by 9 bases and J by 5 bases. The CDR3 sequence holds 13 residues, the cysteine and phenylalanine included. Kept here is only the CDR3 DNA, which spans 39 bases and is read in frame from base 1. CDR1 and CDR2, looked up from the germline V gene, are MGHDK and SYGVNS. Comment on this clone: Which antigen it targets is not known. Base qualities are not recorded, but no much larger clone differs from it by a single base.

Library generation was performed with the immunoSEQ multiplex PCR assay. The table comes from immuneACCESS by way of TCRdb, which keeps in-frame sequences with V and J called. Part of the clones is missing from these tables; in studies checked, under half for an unresolved V gene and the rest for unknown reasons. Here the sample has some 77,000 clones; approximately 96% occur a single time. The ten largest clones add up to about 0.34% of the sample. The sequenced sample was T cells isolated from PBMCs. The rearrangement joined TRBV25-1 to TRBJ2-3, and TRBD2 aligns with 10 junction nucleotides. This clonotype was obtained from a human donor in good health. For the CDR3, the sequence is CASLAGAGDTQYF. DNA sequence: TGTGCCAGTCTAGCGGGAGCAGGAGATACGCAGTATTTT.